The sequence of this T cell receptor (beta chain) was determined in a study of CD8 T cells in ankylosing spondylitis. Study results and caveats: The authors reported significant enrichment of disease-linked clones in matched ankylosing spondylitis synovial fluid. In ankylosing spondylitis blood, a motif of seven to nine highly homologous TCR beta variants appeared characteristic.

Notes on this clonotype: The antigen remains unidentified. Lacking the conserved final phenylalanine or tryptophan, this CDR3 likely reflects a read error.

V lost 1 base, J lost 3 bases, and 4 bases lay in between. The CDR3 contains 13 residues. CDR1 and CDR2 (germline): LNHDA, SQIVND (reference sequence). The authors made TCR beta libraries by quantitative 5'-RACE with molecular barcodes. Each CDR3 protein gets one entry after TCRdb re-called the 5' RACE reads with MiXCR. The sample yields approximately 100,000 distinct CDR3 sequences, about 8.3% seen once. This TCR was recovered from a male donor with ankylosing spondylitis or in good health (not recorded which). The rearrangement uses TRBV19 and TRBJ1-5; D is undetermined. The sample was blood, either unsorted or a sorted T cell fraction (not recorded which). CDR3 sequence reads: CASSIVANQPQHL. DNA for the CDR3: TGTGCCAGTAGTATAGTGGCCAATCAGCCCCAGCATCTT.